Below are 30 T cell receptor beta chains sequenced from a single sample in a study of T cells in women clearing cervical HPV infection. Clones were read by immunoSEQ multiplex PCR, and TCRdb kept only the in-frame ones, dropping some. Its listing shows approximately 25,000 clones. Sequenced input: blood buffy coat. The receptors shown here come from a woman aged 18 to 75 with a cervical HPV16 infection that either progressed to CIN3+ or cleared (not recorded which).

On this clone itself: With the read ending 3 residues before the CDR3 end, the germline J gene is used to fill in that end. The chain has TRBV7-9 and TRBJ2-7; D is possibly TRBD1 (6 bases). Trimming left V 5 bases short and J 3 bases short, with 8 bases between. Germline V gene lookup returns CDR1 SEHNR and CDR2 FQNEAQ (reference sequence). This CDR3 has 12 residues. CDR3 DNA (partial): TGTGCCAGCAGCCGGGACATCTACGAG. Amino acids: CASSRDIYE. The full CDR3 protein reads CASSRDIYEQYF.

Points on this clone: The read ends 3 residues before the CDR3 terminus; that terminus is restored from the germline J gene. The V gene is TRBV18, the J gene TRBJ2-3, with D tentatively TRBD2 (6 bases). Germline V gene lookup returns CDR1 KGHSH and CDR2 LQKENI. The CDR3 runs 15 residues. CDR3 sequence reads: CASSPPSGEDATQYF. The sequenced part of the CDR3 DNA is TGTGCCAGCTCACCACCGTCGGGGGAGGACGCGACG.

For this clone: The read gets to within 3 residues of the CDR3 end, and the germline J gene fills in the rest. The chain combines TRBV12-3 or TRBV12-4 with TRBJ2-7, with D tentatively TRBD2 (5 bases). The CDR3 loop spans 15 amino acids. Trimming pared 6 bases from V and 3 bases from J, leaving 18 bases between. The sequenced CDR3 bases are TGTGCCAGCAGCCCAGCCGGGGTCACAATCTACGAG. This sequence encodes CASSPAGVTIYE. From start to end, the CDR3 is CASSPAGVTIYEQYF.

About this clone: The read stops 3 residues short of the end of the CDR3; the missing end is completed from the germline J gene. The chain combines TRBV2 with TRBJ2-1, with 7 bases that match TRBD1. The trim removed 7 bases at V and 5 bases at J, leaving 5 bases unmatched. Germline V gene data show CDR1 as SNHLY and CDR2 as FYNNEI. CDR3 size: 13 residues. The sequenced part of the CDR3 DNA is TGTGCCAGCACTCGACAGGGTAACAATGAG. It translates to CASTRQGNNE. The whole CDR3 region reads CASTRQGNNEQFF.

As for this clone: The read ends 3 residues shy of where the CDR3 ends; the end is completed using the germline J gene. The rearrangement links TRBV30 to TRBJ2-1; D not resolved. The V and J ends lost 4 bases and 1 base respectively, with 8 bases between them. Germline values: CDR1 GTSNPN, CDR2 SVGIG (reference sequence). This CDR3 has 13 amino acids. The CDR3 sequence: CAWTIQSYNEQFF. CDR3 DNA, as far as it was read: TGTGCCTGGACCATACAGTCCTACAATGAG.

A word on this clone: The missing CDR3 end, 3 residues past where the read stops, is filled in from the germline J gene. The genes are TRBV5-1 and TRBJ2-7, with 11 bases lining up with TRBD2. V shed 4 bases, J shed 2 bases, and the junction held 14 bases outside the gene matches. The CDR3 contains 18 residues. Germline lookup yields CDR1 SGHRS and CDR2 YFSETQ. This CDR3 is CASSPLVFGTSGPYEQYF. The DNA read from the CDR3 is TGCGCCAGCAGCCCCCTCGTATTCGGGACTAGCGGTCCCTACGAG.

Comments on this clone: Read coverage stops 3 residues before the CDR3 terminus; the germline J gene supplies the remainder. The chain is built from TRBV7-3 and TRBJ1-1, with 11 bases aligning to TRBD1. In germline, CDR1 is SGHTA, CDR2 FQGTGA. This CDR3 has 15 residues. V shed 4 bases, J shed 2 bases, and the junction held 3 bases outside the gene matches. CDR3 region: CASSSGTGGNTEAFF. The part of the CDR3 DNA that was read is TGTGCCAGCAGCTCAGGGACAGGGGGTAACACTGAA.

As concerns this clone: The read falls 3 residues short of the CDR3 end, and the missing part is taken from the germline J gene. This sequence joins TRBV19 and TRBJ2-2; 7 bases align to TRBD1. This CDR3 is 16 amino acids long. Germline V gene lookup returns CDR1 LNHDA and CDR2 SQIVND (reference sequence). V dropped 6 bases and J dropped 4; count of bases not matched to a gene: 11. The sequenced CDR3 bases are TGTGCCAGTAGATACAGGGGCCGCACGGCCACCGGGGAG. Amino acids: CASRYRGRTATGE. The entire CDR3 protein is CASRYRGRTATGELFF.

The CDR3 sequence is CASSSQADNTEAFF. The sequenced CDR3 bases are TGTGCCAGCAGCTCCCAGGCAGACAACACTGAA. V and J are TRBV16 and TRBJ1-1; D is unclear. Read sequence stops 3 residues before the CDR3 end, and the germline J gene provides the missing end. The germline V gene has CDR1 KGHSY and CDR2 FQNENV. Deletions cut 5 bases from V and 2 bases from J, with 12 bases between. The CDR3 contains 14 residues.

The CDR3 DNA, read in part, is TGTGCCTGGGGCAGAGGGGGCGCGGGCACCGGGGAG. Its protein is CAWGRGGAGTGE. The full-length CDR3 reads as CAWGRGGAGTGELFF. The chain uses TRBV30 and TRBJ2-2; 7 bases map to TRBD1. Read data end 3 residues before the CDR3 end; the end is taken from the germline J gene. The CDR3 runs 15 residues. Germline V gene sequence: CDR1 GTSNPN, CDR2 SVGIG (reference sequence). After removal of 5 bases from V and 4 bases from J, the junction contained 10 bases not matched to a gene.

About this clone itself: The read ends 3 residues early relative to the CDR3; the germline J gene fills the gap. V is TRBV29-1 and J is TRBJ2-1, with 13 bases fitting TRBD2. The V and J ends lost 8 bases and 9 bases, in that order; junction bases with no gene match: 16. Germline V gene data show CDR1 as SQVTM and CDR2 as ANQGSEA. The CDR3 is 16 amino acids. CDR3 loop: CSTTFPGLAGKFEQFF. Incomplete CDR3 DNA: TGCAGCACCACCTTCCCGGGACTAGCGGGAAAGTTTGAG.

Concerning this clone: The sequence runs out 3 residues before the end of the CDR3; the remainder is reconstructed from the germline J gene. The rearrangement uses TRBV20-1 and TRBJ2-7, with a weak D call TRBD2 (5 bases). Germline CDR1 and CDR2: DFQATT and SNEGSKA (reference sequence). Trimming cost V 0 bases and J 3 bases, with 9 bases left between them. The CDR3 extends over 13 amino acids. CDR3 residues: CSARDARVYEQYF. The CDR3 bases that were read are TGCAGTGCTAGAGATGCGAGGGTCTACGAG.

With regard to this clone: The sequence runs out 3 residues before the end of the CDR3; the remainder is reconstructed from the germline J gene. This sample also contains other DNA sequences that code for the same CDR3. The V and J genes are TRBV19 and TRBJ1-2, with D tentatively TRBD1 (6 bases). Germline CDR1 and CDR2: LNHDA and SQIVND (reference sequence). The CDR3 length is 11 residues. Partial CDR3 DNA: TGTGCCAGTAGTGTCACAGGGGGC. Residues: CASSVTGG. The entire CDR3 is CASSVTGGYTF. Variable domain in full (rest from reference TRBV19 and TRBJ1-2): DGGITQSPKYLFRKEGQNVTLSCEQNLNHDAMYWYRQDPGQGLRLIYYSQIVNDFQKGDIAEGYSVSREKKESFPLTVTSAQKNPTAFYLCASSVTGGYTFGSGTRLTVV.

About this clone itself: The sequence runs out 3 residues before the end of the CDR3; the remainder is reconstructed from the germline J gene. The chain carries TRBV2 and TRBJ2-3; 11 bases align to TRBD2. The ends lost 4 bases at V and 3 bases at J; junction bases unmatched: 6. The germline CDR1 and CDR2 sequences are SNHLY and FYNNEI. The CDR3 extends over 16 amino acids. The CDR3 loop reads CASSVTSGSRTDTQYF. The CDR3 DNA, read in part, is TGTGCCAGCAGTGTAACTAGCGGGAGTAGAACAGATACG.

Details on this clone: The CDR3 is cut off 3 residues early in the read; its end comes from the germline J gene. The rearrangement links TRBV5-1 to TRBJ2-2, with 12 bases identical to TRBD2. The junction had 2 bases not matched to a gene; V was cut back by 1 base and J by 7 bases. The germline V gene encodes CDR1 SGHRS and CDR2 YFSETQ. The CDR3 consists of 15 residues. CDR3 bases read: TGCGCCAGCAGCTTGTCGACTAGCGGGAGCGGGGAG. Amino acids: CASSLSTSGSGE. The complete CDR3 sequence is CASSLSTSGSGELFF.

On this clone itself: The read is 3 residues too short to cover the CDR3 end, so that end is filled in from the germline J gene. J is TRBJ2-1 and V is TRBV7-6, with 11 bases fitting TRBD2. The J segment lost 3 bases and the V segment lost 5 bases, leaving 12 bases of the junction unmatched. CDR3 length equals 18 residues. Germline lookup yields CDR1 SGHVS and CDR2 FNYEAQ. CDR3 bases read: TGTGCCAGCAGCAACCTGACTAGCGGGAAACTCTTCTACAATGAG. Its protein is CASSNLTSGKLFYNE. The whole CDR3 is CASSNLTSGKLFYNEQFF.

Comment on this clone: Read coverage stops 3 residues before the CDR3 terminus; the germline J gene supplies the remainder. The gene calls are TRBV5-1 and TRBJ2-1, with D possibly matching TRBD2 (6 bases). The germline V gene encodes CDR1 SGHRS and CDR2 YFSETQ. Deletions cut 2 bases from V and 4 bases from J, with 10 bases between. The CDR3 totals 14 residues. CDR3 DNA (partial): TGCGCCAGCAGCTTAGGGCGGGGATACAATGAG. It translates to CASSLGRGYNE. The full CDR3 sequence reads CASSLGRGYNEQFF. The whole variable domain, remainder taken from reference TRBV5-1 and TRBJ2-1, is KAGVTQTPRYLIKTRGQQVTLSCSPISGHRSVSWYQQTPGQGLQFLFEYFSETQRNKGNFPGRFSGRQFSNSRSEMNVSTLELGDSALYLCASSLGRGYNEQFFGPGTRLTVL.

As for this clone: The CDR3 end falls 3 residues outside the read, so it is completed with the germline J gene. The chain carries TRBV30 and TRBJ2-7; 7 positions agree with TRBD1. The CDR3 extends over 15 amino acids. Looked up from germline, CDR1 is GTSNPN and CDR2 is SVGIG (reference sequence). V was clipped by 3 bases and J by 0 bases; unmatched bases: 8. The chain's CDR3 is CAWRADRAYSYEQYF. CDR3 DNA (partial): TGTGCCTGGAGGGCTGACAGGGCCTACTCCTACGAG.

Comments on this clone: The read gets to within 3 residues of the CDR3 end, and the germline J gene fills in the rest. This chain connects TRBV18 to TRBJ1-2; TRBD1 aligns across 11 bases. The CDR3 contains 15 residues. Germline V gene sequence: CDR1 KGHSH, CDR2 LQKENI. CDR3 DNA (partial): TGTGCCAGCTCACCGACGGGACAGGGGGGCTACGAC. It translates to CASSPTGQGGYD. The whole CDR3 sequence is CASSPTGQGGYDYTF.

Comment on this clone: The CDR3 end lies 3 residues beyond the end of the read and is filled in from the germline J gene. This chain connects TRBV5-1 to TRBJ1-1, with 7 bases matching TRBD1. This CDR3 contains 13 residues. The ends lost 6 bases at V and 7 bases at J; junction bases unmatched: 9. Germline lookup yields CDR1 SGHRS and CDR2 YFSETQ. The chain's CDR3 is CASKTGNSGEAFF. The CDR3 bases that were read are TGCGCCAGCAAGACAGGGAATTCGGGTGAA.

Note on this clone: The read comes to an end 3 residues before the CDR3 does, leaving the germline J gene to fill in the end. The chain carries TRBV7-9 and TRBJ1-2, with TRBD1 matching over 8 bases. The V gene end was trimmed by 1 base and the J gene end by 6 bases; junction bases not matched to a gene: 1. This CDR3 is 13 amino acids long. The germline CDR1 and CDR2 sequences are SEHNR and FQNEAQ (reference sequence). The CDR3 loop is CASSLGQGNGYTF. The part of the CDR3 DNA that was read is TGTGCCAGCAGCTTAGGACAGGGGAATGGC.

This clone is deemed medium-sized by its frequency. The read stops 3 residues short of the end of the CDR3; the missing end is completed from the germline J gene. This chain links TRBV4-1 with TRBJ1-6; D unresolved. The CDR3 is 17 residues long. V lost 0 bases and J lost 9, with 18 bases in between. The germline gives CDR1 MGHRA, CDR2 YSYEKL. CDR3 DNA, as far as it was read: TGCGCCAGCAGCCAAGATCCGCTGGCGGGGTCGGGTTCACCC. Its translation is CASSQDPLAGSGSP. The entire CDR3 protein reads CASSQDPLAGSGSPLHF.

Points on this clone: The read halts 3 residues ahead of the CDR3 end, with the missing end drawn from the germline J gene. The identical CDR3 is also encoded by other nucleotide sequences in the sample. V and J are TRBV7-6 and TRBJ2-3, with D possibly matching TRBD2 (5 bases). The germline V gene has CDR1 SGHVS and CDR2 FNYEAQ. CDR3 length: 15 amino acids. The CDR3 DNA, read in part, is TGTGCCAGTAGCCCTGTACGGGGTAGTGGCGAGACG. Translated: CASSPVRGSGET. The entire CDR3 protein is CASSPVRGSGETQYF. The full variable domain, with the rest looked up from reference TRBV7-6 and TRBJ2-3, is GAGVSQSPRYKVTKRGQDVALRCDPISGHVSLYWYRQALGQGPEFLTYFNYEAQQDKSGLPNDRFSAERPEGSISTLTIQRTEQRDSAMYRCASSPVRGSGETQYFGPGTRLTVL.

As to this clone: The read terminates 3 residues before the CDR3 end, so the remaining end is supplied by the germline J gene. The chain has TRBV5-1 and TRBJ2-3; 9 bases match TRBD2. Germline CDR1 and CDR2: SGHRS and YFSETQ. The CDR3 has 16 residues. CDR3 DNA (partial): TGCGCCAGCAGCTTGGTAGGCGGGAGGGCACTAGAGACG. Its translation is CASSLVGGRALET. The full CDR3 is CASSLVGGRALETQYF.

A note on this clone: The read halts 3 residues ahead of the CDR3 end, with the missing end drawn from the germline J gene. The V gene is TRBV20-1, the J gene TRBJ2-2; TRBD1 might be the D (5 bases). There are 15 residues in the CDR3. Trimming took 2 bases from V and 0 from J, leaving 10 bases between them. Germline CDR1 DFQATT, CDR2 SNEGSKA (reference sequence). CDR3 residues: CSARHRLTNTGELFF. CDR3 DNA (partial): TGCAGTGCTAGACACAGGCTAACGAACACCGGGGAG.

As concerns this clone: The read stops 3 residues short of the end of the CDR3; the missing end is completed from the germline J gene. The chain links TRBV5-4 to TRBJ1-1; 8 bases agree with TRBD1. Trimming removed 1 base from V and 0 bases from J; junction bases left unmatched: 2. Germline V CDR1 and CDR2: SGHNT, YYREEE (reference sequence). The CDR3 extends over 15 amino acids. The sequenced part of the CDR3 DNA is TGTGCCAGCAGCTTGCGACAGGGGCTGAACACTGAA. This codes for CASSLRQGLNTE. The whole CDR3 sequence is CASSLRQGLNTEAFF. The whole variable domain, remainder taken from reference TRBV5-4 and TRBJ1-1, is ETGVTQSPTHLIKTRGQQVTLRCSSQSGHNTVSWYQQALGQGPQFIFQYYREEENGRGNFPPRFSGLQFPNYSSELNVNALELDDSALYLCASSLRQGLNTEAFFGQGTRLTVV.

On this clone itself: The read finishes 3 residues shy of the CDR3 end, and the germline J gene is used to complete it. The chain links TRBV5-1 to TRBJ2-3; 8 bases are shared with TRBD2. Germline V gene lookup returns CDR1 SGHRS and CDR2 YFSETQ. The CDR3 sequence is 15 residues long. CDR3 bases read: TGCGCCAGCAGCTTGCAACTAGCGGAGGGGGAGACG. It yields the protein CASSLQLAEGET. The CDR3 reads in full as CASSLQLAEGETQYF.

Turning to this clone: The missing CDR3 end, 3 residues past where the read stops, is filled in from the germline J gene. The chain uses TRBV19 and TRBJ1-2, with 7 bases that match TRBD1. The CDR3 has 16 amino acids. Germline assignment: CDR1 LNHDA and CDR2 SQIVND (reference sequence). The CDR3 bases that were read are TGTGCCAGTAGTATCCCCCAGGGAAGGGGGCACTACGAC. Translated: CASSIPQGRGHYD. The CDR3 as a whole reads CASSIPQGRGHYDYTF. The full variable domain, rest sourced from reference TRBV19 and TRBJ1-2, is DGGITQSPKYLFRKEGQNVTLSCEQNLNHDAMYWYRQDPGQGLRLIYYSQIVNDFQKGDIAEGYSVSREKKESFPLTVTSAQKNPTAFYLCASSIPQGRGHYDYTFGSGTRLTVV.

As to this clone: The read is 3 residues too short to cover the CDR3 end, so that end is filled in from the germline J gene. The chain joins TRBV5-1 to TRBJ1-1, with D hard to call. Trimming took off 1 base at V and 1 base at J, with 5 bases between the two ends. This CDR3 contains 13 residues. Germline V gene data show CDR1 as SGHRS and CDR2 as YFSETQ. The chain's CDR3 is CASSLKGNTEAFF. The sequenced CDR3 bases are TGCGCCAGCAGCTTGAAGGGGAACACTGAA.

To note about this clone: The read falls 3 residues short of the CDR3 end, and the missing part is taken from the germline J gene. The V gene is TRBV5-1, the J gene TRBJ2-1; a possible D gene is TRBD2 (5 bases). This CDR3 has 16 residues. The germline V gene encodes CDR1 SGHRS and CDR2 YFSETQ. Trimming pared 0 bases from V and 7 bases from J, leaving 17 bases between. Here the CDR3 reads CASSLGSGWSGNEQFF. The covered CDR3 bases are TGCGCCAGCAGCTTGGGGTCGGGGTGGAGTGGTAATGAG.